This passage covers 10 T cell receptor beta chains from one sample sequenced in a study of PD-L1 blockade in urothelial cancer. Method: immunoSEQ multiplex PCR; TCRdb's copy keeps in-frame clones and lacks some. The table has around 100,000 clones, around 90% seen once; the top ten hold about 0.91%. Material: PBMCs, obtained around atezolizumab (anti-PD-L1) treatment. The origin of the receptors is a woman at least 80 years old with urothelial cancer.

The CDR3, as DNA: TGTGCCAGTTCCCCCTTAGACGCGGTTGGTAATGAAAAACTGTTTTTT. The encoded protein is CASSPLDAVGNEKLFF. The rearrangement uses TRBV19 and TRBJ1-4; no firm D call. This CDR3 spans 16 amino acids. The V gene lost 8 bases and the J gene lost 4 bases, with 20 bases spanning the gap. The germline V gene has CDR1 LNHDA and CDR2 SQIVND (reference sequence).

The gene calls are TRBV18 and TRBJ2-6; tentative D call: TRBD2 (5 bases). The CDR3 contains 16 residues. Looked up from germline, CDR1 is KGHSH and CDR2 is LQKENI. V gave up 4 bases and J gave up 1 base, with 11 bases separating them. CDR3 in DNA: TGTGCCAGCTCACTCAGAGGGAGTTCTGGGGCCAACGTCCTGACTTTC. This sequence encodes CASSLRGSSGANVLTF. Complete variable domain (other parts from reference TRBV18 and TRBJ2-6): NAGVMQNPRHLVRRRGQEARLRCSPMKGHSHVYWYRQLPEEGLKFMVYLQKENIIDESGMPKERFSAEFPKEGPSILRIQQVVRGDSAAYFCASSLRGSSGANVLTFGAGSRLTVL.

The V gene is TRBV18, the J gene TRBJ2-7; 10 bases are shared with TRBD1. With V trimmed by 6 bases and J by 7 bases, 18 bases remained unmatched. The CDR3 has 17 amino acids. CDR1 KGHSH and CDR2 LQKENI come from the germline V gene. In DNA form, the CDR3 reads TGTGCCAGCTCCGCAGGGGACAGGGGCCCTCTAGGGCGGGAGCAGTACTTC. Its translation: CASSAGDRGPLGREQYF.

This chain connects TRBV19 to TRBJ2-2; TRBD1 matches at 9 bases. CDR3 length: 12 amino acids. Unmatched junction bases numbered 1, after V lost 7 bases and J lost 7 bases. CDR1 and CDR2 from the germline V gene are LNHDA and SQIVND (reference sequence). The CDR3 DNA sequence: TGTGCCAGTAAGACAGGGGGCGGGGAGCTGTTTTTT. Translating it yields CASKTGGGELFF.

The rearrangement joins TRBV5-4 to TRBJ2-3, with 8 positions matching TRBD2. Germline values: CDR1 SGHNT, CDR2 YYREEE (reference sequence). Trimming removed 5 bases from V and 2 bases from J; junction bases left unmatched: 13. This CDR3 contains 17 residues. This CDR3 reads CASSDPVAGRATDTQYF. The CDR3 DNA follows: TGTGCCAGCAGTGACCCAGTAGCGGGACGGGCCACAGATACGCAGTATTTT. Full variable domain (rest looked up from reference TRBV5-4 and TRBJ2-3): ETGVTQSPTHLIKTRGQQVTLRCSSQSGHNTVSWYQQALGQGPQFIFQYYREEENGRGNFPPRFSGLQFPNYSSELNVNALELDDSALYLCASSDPVAGRATDTQYFGPGTRLTVL.

The chain carries TRBV5-5 and TRBJ2-2, with 8 bases matching TRBD2. In germline, CDR1 is SGHKS, CDR2 YYEKEE (reference sequence). V shed 4 bases, J shed 3 bases, and the junction held 8 bases outside the gene matches. There are 16 residues in the CDR3. As DNA, the CDR3 is TGTGCCAGCAGCCTCACCGGGACTAGTGACACCGGGGAGCTGTTTTTT. Translation gives CASSLTGTSDTGELFF.

The J gene is TRBJ1-2, the V gene TRBV10-3; D may be TRBD1 (6 bases). CDR1 is ENHRY, CDR2 SYGVKD, per germline. The length of the CDR3 is 15 residues. V shed 2 bases and J shed 7 bases, with 17 bases lying between them. DNA for the CDR3: TGTGCCATCAGTGAGATACTGGGGGCATCGTTTGGCTACACCTTC. Translated: CAISEILGASFGYTF.

The V gene is TRBV7-2, the J gene TRBJ1-3, with 10 bases identical to TRBD1. V was pared by 5 bases and J by 4 bases, with 11 bases of the junction left unmatched. CDR1 and CDR2 (germline): SGHTA, FQGNSA. The CDR3 totals 17 residues. This CDR3 reads CASSGDRGWLLGNTIYF. The CDR3 DNA follows: TGTGCCAGCAGCGGGGACAGGGGTTGGCTTTTGGGAAACACCATATATTTT.

The V and J genes are TRBV27 and TRBJ2-7; 13 nucleotides agree with TRBD2. The CDR3 sequence is 17 residues long. V was pared by 1 base and J by 2 bases, with 5 bases of the junction left unmatched. Germline lookup yields CDR1 MNHEY and CDR2 SMNVEV (reference sequence). The CDR3 coding sequence is TGTGCCAGCAGTTTATACGGGGGACTAGCGGGACCCTACGAGCAGTACTTC. This codes for CASSLYGGLAGPYEQYF.

J is TRBJ1-1 and V is TRBV14, with 8 positions matching TRBD1. The length of the CDR3 is 15 residues. With V trimmed by 6 bases and J by 4 bases, 10 bases remained unmatched. Germline V CDR1 and CDR2: SGHDN, FVKESK. The CDR3 DNA sequence: TGTGCCAGCAGTTCCCAGGGGGCGAGGAGCACTGAAGCTTTCTTT. Its translation: CASSSQGARSTEAFF.